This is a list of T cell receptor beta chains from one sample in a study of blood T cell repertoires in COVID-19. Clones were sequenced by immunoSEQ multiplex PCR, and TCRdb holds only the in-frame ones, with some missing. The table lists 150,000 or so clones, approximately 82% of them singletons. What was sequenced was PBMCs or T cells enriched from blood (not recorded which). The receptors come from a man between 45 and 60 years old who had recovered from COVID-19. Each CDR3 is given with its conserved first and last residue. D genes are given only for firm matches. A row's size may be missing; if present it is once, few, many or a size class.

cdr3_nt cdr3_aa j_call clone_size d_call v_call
TGCGCCAGTAGCACAGGGGGCAAGAAGGACACTGAAGCTTTCTTT CASSTGGKKDTEAFF TRBJ1-1 NA TRBD1 TRBV5-1
TGTGCCAGCAGCCCTTCGACAGGGGTGCACTATGGCTACACCTTC CASSPSTGVHYGYTF TRBJ1-2 NA TRBD1 TRBV3-1/TRBV3-2
TGTGCCAGTAGTATAGTTCCCCGACAGGAGAACTATGGCTACACCTTC CASSIVPRQENYGYTF TRBJ1-2 NA NA TRBV19
TGTGCCAGCAGCACTACAGGGTCACGCATGAACACTGAAGCTTTCTTT CASSTTGSRMNTEAFF TRBJ1-1 NA NA TRBV5-5
TGTGCCAGTAGTATAGACGGCTCTGGGGCCAACGTCCTGACTTTC CASSIDGSGANVLTF TRBJ2-6 many NA TRBV19
TGTGCCAGCAGTACCGAGGAGACCCAGTACTTC CASSTEETQYF TRBJ2-5 NA NA TRBV5-4
TGTGCCAGCAGCTTGGACCGGGATCCCCGCTTCTACGAGCAGTACTTC CASSLDRDPRFYEQYF TRBJ2-7 NA NA TRBV11-2
TGTGCCAGCAGCCATACAAAAGGGACTAGCGGGGCCACCCTCGGTGAGCAGTTCTTC CASSHTKGTSGATLGEQFF TRBJ2-1 NA TRBD2 TRBV14
TGTGCCAGCAGTTCGACAGGACCTAGCACAGATACGCAGTATTTT CASSSTGPSTDTQYF TRBJ2-3 NA NA TRBV27
TGCGCCAGCAGCTTGGGGTGGAGCTCCTACGAGCAGTACTTC CASSLGWSSYEQYF TRBJ2-7 NA NA TRBV5-1
TGTGCCAGCAGCTCGACAGGGACGGTGGACGGGGAGCTGTTTTTT CASSSTGTVDGELFF TRBJ2-2 few TRBD1 TRBV5-4
TGTGCCAGCAGTTACGAGGCGGGGGGGATTTACAATGAGCAGTTCTTC CASSYEAGGIYNEQFF TRBJ2-1 medium-sized TRBD2 TRBV6-5
TGTGCCAGCAGCCAATTTGGTCTTTTAGAGTTCTTC CASSQFGLLEFF TRBJ2-1 NA NA TRBV16
TGTGCCAGCAGCCAGGCTAGTGAAGCTTTCTTT CASSQASEAFF TRBJ1-1 NA NA TRBV3-1/TRBV3-2
TGCGCCAGCAGTCGCAGGGGGTTTGAAAAACTGTTTTTT CASSRRGFEKLFF TRBJ1-4 NA TRBD1 TRBV5-1
TGTGCCAGCAGTTTATCAGGGGCGAGCGGCTACACCTTC CASSLSGASGYTF TRBJ1-2 NA NA TRBV27
TGTGCCAGCAGCCAGTCACTTCCATCCCTAAGGGGTGGCGAGCAGTACTTC CASSQSLPSLRGGEQYF TRBJ2-7 NA NA TRBV3-1/TRBV3-2
TGTGCCAGTAGTATACCGTGGGCACAGGGAATGCTGGCCACAGATACGCAGTATTTT CASSIPWAQGMLATDTQYF TRBJ2-3 NA NA TRBV19
TGTGCCAGCAGCCCCGGGACAGGGAGCAATCAGCCCCAGCATTTT CASSPGTGSNQPQHF TRBJ1-5 NA TRBD1 TRBV6-5
TGTGCCAGCGCTCGGGATCCAACTAACTATGGCTACACCTTC CASARDPTNYGYTF TRBJ1-2 NA NA TRBV4-2
TGTGCCAGCAGCTTACAGGGACAGGGATCCTTTGAGCAGTTCTTC CASSLQGQGSFEQFF TRBJ2-1 NA TRBD1 TRBV5-4
TGTGCCAGCAGTTTTTTCCAGCGTGAAGCTTTCTTT CASSFFQREAFF TRBJ1-1 once NA TRBV28
TGTGCCAGCTCACCACCCCCGGGACAGTTCACCGGGGAGCTGTTTTTT CASSPPPGQFTGELFF TRBJ2-2 NA TRBD1 TRBV18
TGTGCCAGCAGTCTCGGCGGCAGGGCGTCTGGAAACACCATATATTTT CASSLGGRASGNTIYF TRBJ1-3 NA NA TRBV5-8
TGTGCCAGCAGTGCAGACTGGACCGGGGAGCTGTTTTTT CASSADWTGELFF TRBJ2-2 NA NA TRBV6-4
TGCGCCAGCAGCGTATTGACAGCGAACACTGAAGCTTTCTTT CASSVLTANTEAFF TRBJ1-1 NA NA TRBV5-1
TGTGCCAGCAGCCTACCGACATTTGACGAGCAGTACTTC CASSLPTFDEQYF TRBJ2-7 NA NA TRBV5-4
TGCGCCAGCGGCAAAGGCGGGAACTACGAGCAGTACTTC CASGKGGNYEQYF TRBJ2-7 NA NA TRBV5-1
TGTGCCTCTTCGAGTGGGCTCGGTGGCTACACCTTC CASSSGLGGYTF TRBJ1-2 NA NA TRBV6-5
TGTGCCAGCACGCTACGGACAGATCGTTATGGCTACACCTTC CASTLRTDRYGYTF TRBJ1-2 NA NA TRBV2
TGTGCCAGCAGTGGGGCTAGCGGGCCGCCTTACGAGCAGTACTTC CASSGASGPPYEQYF TRBJ2-7 NA TRBD2 TRBV6-2/TRBV6-3
TGTGCCAGCAGCCGGACAGGGACAAATAATTCACCCCTCCACTTT CASSRTGTNNSPLHF TRBJ1-6 once TRBD1 TRBV7-9
TGTGCCACCAGCAGCCTAGGAGGGGATCACGAAAAACTGTTTTTT CATSSLGGDHEKLFF TRBJ1-4 many NA TRBV15
TGTGCCAGCAGCTTAGCGGGGGGGTTTATAAATGAGCAGTTCTTC CASSLAGGFINEQFF TRBJ2-1 NA TRBD2 TRBV7-6
TGTGCCAGCAGGGACAGTTCAAATTCACCCCTCCACTTT CASRDSSNSPLHF TRBJ1-6 NA NA TRBV12-3/TRBV12-4
TGTGCCAGCAGCCTAGGGGTAGGTGCGCCCCAGCATTTT CASSLGVGAPQHF TRBJ1-5 NA NA TRBV12-3/TRBV12-4
TGTGCCAGTAGTACCCCTCACGGCACTGAAGCTTTCTTT CASSTPHGTEAFF TRBJ1-1 NA NA TRBV19
TGCGCCAGCAGTTTATCCAGGGCTTCGGAAGCTTTCTTT CASSLSRASEAFF TRBJ1-1 many NA TRBV10-1
TGTGCCAGCAGACGGACAAGAGAGCAGTTCTTC CASRRTREQFF TRBJ2-1 NA NA TRBV5-6
TGCGCCAGCAGCATCTGGGACAGTTCCACTGAAGCTTTCTTT CASSIWDSSTEAFF TRBJ1-1 NA TRBD1 TRBV5-1
TGCGCCAGCAGCTCGGACAGGGAAACAGATACGCAGTATTTT CASSSDRETDTQYF TRBJ2-3 NA TRBD1 TRBV5-1
TGCAGCGTTGAAGATGATGAGACAGGGACCTACGAGCAGTACTTC CSVEDDETGTYEQYF TRBJ2-7 NA TRBD1 TRBV29-1
TGTGCCAGCAGCTTAACAGGAAACACCATATATTTT CASSLTGNTIYF TRBJ1-3 NA NA TRBV5-5
TGTGCCTGGAACTCCCCCCGGGACAGGGGGATATCGTCCCAGCATTTT CAWNSPRDRGISSQHF TRBJ1-5 NA TRBD1 TRBV30
TGCGCCAGCAGCTTGGTGGCGGGGGGGCTACTGGAGCAGTTCTTC CASSLVAGGLLEQFF TRBJ2-1 NA TRBD2 TRBV5-1